The clone carrying this TCR beta chain was recorded once. The sample comes from a study of blood T cell repertoires in COVID-19. Study context: Acute and convalescent COVID-19 specimens originated in the United States, Italy and Spain.

The length of the CDR3 is 16 residues. Germline CDR1 and CDR2: SGHTA and FQGNSA. V was cut by 1 base and J by 1 base, with 12 bases left in between. Authors' methods: Cell counts per sample came from amplifying reference gene primers. Sequenced by immunoSEQ multiplex PCR; TCRdb stores in-frame clones only, minus some. D and trimming come from the DNA, and the V and J calls and clone size come from that table. The table lists roughly 240,000 clones, 88% of them singletons. Those who participated ranged in age from 18 to 89 years and resided in 20 to 25 US areas. Cohorts were based on clinical histories the participants reported.

The gene calls are TRBV7-2 and TRBJ2-3; D perhaps matches TRBD2 (5 bases). This TCR was recovered from a woman between 40 and 50 years old with acute COVID-19. The source material was PBMCs or T cells enriched from blood (not recorded which). CDR3 in amino acids: CASSLDGGFGTDTQYF. As DNA, the CDR3 is TGTGCCAGCAGCTTAGATGGCGGGTTCGGCACAGATACGCAGTATTTT. Variable domain in full (rest from reference TRBV7-2 and TRBJ2-3): GAGVSQSPSNKVTEKGKDVELRCDPISGHTALYWYRQSLGQGLEFLIYFQGNSAPDKSGLPSDRFSAERTGGSVSTLTIQRTQQEDSAVYLCASSLDGGFGTDTQYFGPGTRLTVL.